Listed below are T cell receptor beta chains from one sample, sequenced in a study of T cell changes during pregnancy in multiple sclerosis. Sequenced by immunoSEQ multiplex PCR; TCRdb stores in-frame clones only, minus some. In the table there are about 58,000 clones, roughly 89% of which are singletons. Sequencing was performed on CD4+ T cells from peripheral blood mononuclear cells, taken after pregnancy. Receptor source: a female donor in good health, enrolled as a control in a pregnancy study. The CDR3 runs from the conserved cysteine through the conserved F or W. D genes are given only for firm matches. Expanded clones are given a class, and other clones once, few, many or no size at all.

clone size	J gene	V gene	D gene	CDR3 DNA	CDR3 protein
-	TRBJ1-2	TRBV5-1	TRBD1	TGCGCCAGCAGCTTGGAGGGGGCGCGCGCTTCAGGCGGCTACACCTTC	CASSLEGARASGGYTF
-	TRBJ2-1	TRBV7-2	TRBD2	TGTGCCAGCAGCTTTACAAGCGGGGAATACAATGAGCAGTTCTTC	CASSFTSGEYNEQFF
-	TRBJ1-5	TRBV7-2	-	TGTGCCAGCAGCCCCACCCCAGGGCAGCCCCAGCATTTT	CASSPTPGQPQHF
once	TRBJ2-2	TRBV9	-	TGTGCCAGCAGCGTTGGAGTCTCCAGCCACACCGGGGAGCTGTTTTTT	CASSVGVSSHTGELFF
-	TRBJ2-2	TRBV18	-	TGTGCCAGCTTCACGGCCGGGTCCACCGGGGAGCTGTTTTTT	CASFTAGSTGELFF
-	TRBJ2-1	TRBV7-2	-	TGTGCCAGCAGCTTAGTGAGACAGGTCGGTGAGCAGTTCTTC	CASSLVRQVGEQFF
-	TRBJ2-5	TRBV30	-	TGTGCCTGCCACCAGGCGGACAGACAAGAGACCCAGTACTTC	CACHQADRQETQYF
-	TRBJ2-2	TRBV7-8	TRBD2	TGTGCCAGCAGCCCCTCGGGGGGGAGGACCGGGGAGCTGTTTTTT	CASSPSGGRTGELFF
-	TRBJ1-1	TRBV5-5	TRBD1	TGTGCCAGCAGCTTGGCCGTTCAGGGGGCATCTCTCACTGAAGCTTTCTTT	CASSLAVQGASLTEAFF
-	TRBJ1-2	TRBV11-3	-	TGTGCCAGCAGCGCAGGTATCTATGGCTACACCTTC	CASSAGIYGYTF
once	TRBJ1-6	TRBV5-6	TRBD1	TGTGCCAGCAGCTTGCAGGGGGTTAATTCACCCCTCCACTTT	CASSLQGVNSPLHF
-	TRBJ1-5	TRBV7-2	-	TGTGCCAGCAGCTTAGTAGGGGGTAGTGAGAGCAATCAGCCCCAGCATTTT	CASSLVGGSESNQPQHF
-	TRBJ1-5	TRBV4-3	-	TGCGCCAGCAGCCAAGAGCGGGGACAGCCCCAGCATTTT	CASSQERGQPQHF
-	TRBJ2-5	TRBV7-3	TRBD2	TGTGCCAGCAGCTTCGCGGGGGGCAGCACTACAAATCAAGAGACCCAGTACTTC	CASSFAGGSTTNQETQYF
-	TRBJ1-1	TRBV5-8	-	TGTGCCAGCACCCTAACAGGGACGACTGAAGCTTTCTTT	CASTLTGTTEAFF
-	TRBJ1-6	TRBV5-4	TRBD1	TGTGCCAGCAGCTCTAGACAGGGTGCTTCCTATAATTCACCCCTCCACTTT	CASSSRQGASYNSPLHF
once	TRBJ1-5	TRBV6-6	TRBD1	TGTGCCAGCAGCCCGACAAGACAGGGTCGCAATCAGCCCCAGCATTTT	CASSPTRQGRNQPQHF